One and the same sample provided the 29 T cell receptor beta chains below, sequenced in a study of cytomegalovirus exposure and HLA in healthy donors. PCR involved 60 Vbeta and 13 Jbeta primers. Assay used: immunoSEQ multiplex PCR; TCRdb lists only in-frame clones, some missing. The data hold roughly 130,000 clones, with roughly four fifths observed a single time. The sequenced material came from PBMCs. The receptors come from a male donor in good health and CMV-seropositive.

The J gene is TRBJ2-7, the V gene TRBV5-5; 7 bases are a match to TRBD2. The CDR3 runs to 15 residues. V was pared by 5 bases and J by 7 bases, with 15 bases of the junction left unmatched. The germline V gene has CDR1 SGHKS and CDR2 YYEKEE (reference sequence). The CDR3 protein is CASRKEDTGGREQYF. CDR3 sequence (DNA): TGTGCCAGCAGGAAGGAGGACACGGGGGGTCGGGAGCAGTACTTC.

DNA of the CDR3: TGTGCCAGCAGCTTCGGACAGGTCTCCTACGAGCAGTACTTC. Translating it yields CASSFGQVSYEQYF. The J gene is TRBJ2-7, the V gene TRBV13; 7 bases are a match to TRBD1. The CDR3 loop spans 14 amino acids. The V gene end was trimmed by 3 bases and the J gene end by 0 bases; junction bases not matched to a gene: 2. The germline CDR1 and CDR2 sequences are PRHDT and FYEKMQ (reference sequence).

The gene calls are TRBV29-1 and TRBJ1-1; tentatively, D is TRBD1 (6 bases). CDR3 length: 12 amino acids. V was clipped by 7 bases and J by 0 bases, with 9 bases between them. Germline V lookup: CDR1 SQVTM, CDR2 ANQGSEA. This CDR3 is CSGGGLNTEAFF. As DNA, the CDR3 is TGCAGCGGAGGGGGACTGAACACTGAAGCTTTCTTT.

This rearrangement joins TRBV9 to TRBJ2-3; D is perhaps TRBD2 (6 bases). Germline V CDR1 and CDR2: SGDLS, YYNGEE. V was shortened by 4 bases and J by 6 bases, with 9 bases between the two germline ends. The CDR3 spans 12 residues. CDR3 in DNA: TGTGCCAGCAGCTTCCGGGAGGATACGCAGTATTTT. Its translation is CASSFREDTQYF.

The rearrangement joins TRBV10-3 to TRBJ2-7; TRBD2 matches at 9 bases. V was pared by 4 bases and J by 3 bases, with 4 bases of the junction left unmatched. The CDR3 is 14 amino acids. Germline V lookup: CDR1 ENHRY, CDR2 SYGVKD. This CDR3 reads CAISVSGSDYEQYF. The CDR3 coding sequence is TGTGCCATCAGTGTTAGCGGGAGCGACTACGAGCAGTACTTC.

The chain is built from TRBV29-1 and TRBJ2-1, with TRBD2 identical over 11 bases. The V gene's germline CDR1 is SQVTM and CDR2 ANQGSEA. Losses at the gene ends were 4 bases for V and 4 bases for J; bases not matched to a gene: 6. The CDR3 consists of 15 residues. CDR3 coding DNA: TGCAGCGTTGTAGTGGCTAGCGGGAGGTACAATGAGCAGTTCTTC. Translated: CSVVVASGRYNEQFF.

The V gene is TRBV30, the J gene TRBJ1-6, with D perhaps matching TRBD1 (6 bases). V was pared by 4 bases and J by 10 bases, with 14 bases between. This CDR3 has 13 amino acids. From germline, CDR1 is GTSNPN and CDR2 SVGIG (reference sequence). In nucleotides, the CDR3 is TGTGCCTGGAATTTTCAGGGGAACTCACCCCTCCACTTT. Encoded protein: CAWNFQGNSPLHF.

This clone appeared once. The V call is TRBV6-9, the J call TRBJ2-1, with 9 bases identical to TRBD2. Germline V gene data show CDR1 as MNHGY and CDR2 as SVAAGI. The CDR3 loop spans 14 amino acids. With V trimmed by 6 bases and J by 8 bases, 8 bases remained unmatched. CDR3 sequence (DNA): TGTGCCAGCAGAGGTTTAGCGGGAGTGCATGAGCAGTTCTTC. This translates into CASRGLAGVHEQFF.

This clone was counted once. The J gene is TRBJ2-3, the V gene TRBV7-2; the match to TRBD1 covers 7 bases. The germline V gene has CDR1 SGHTA and CDR2 FQGNSA. With V trimmed by 5 bases and J by 4 bases, 6 bases remained unmatched. The CDR3 is made up of 14 amino acids. The DNA for the CDR3 is TGTGCCAGCAGCCTCCGACAGGGACCAGATACGCAGTATTTT. It translates to CASSLRQGPDTQYF.

The chain carries TRBV30 and TRBJ2-5, with TRBD1 as a possible D gene (5 bases). Deletions cut 6 bases from V and 1 base from J, with 12 bases between. The germline V gene encodes CDR1 GTSNPN and CDR2 SVGIG (reference sequence). CDR3 size: 13 residues. The CDR3 DNA follows: TGTGCCTGCCTCACCAGGGCCCAAGAGACCCAGTACTTC. As protein: CACLTRAQETQYF.

The rearrangement joins TRBV4-3 to TRBJ1-4; 11 nucleotides align to TRBD1. J was trimmed by 8 bases and V by 0 bases; bases with no gene match: 8. The CDR3 spans 17 residues. Germline V lookup: CDR1 LGHNA, CDR2 YSLEER. The CDR3 region has the DNA TGCGCCAGCAGCCAAGAGCCCCGGGACAGGGGGGGAGAAAAACTGTTTTTT. Its protein is CASSQEPRDRGGEKLFF.

In this sample, this clone turned up a few times. This rearrangement joins TRBV27 to TRBJ2-7; TRBD2 is a possible D gene (6 bases). Trimming stripped 11 bases from V and 4 bases from J, with 15 bases between. The CDR3 extends over 12 amino acids. Looked up from germline, CDR1 is MNHEY and CDR2 is SMNVEV (reference sequence). The CDR3 coding sequence is TGTGCCCCCCTGGCGGGAAGGTACGAGCAGTACTTC. Translation gives CAPLAGRYEQYF.

V is TRBV4-3 and J is TRBJ2-3, with D maybe TRBD2 (7 bases). Germline CDR1 and CDR2: LGHNA and YSLEER. Between the trimmed V and J ends, which lost 1 base and 5 bases, there was a span of 19 bases. The CDR3 contains 17 residues. CDR3 nucleotides: TGCGCCAGCAGCCAAGTCGTAAGCGGGATAGGGGGAGATACGCAGTATTTT. It yields the protein CASSQVVSGIGGDTQYF.

The chain is built from TRBV7-9 and TRBJ2-5, with 9 bases that match TRBD1. The CDR3 extends over 18 amino acids. Germline V gene sequence: CDR1 SEHNR, CDR2 FQNEAQ (reference sequence). Trimming cost V 7 bases and J 0 bases; bases outside gene matches: 15. DNA for the CDR3: TGTGCCAGCACCTCGGACAGGGGAGGCAGCGGGTACCAAGAGACCCAGTACTTC. This encodes CASTSDRGGSGYQETQYF.

The V call is TRBV5-4, the J call TRBJ2-3; 8 bases are a match to TRBD2. The V and J ends lost 2 bases and 5 bases, in that order; junction bases with no gene match: 7. This CDR3 comprises 15 residues. Germline V lookup: CDR1 SGHNT, CDR2 YYREEE (reference sequence). The CDR3 reads CASSLRALAGDTQYF. Written as DNA, the CDR3 is TGTGCCAGCAGCTTAAGAGCCCTAGCGGGAGATACGCAGTATTTT. Full variable domain (remainder filled in from reference TRBV5-4 and TRBJ2-3): ETGVTQSPTHLIKTRGQQVTLRCSSQSGHNTVSWYQQALGQGPQFIFQYYREEENGRGNFPPRFSGLQFPNYSSELNVNALELDDSALYLCASSLRALAGDTQYFGPGTRLTVL.

V is TRBV30 and J is TRBJ2-5; TRBD2 might be the D (6 bases). The J call may be in error: the DNA end matches TRBJ2-7 better. Germline values: CDR1 GTSNPN, CDR2 SVGIG (reference sequence). This CDR3 contains 16 residues. CDR3 nucleotide sequence: TGTGCCTGGAGTGGGGGTGCGGGGCCCCTCTCCTACGAGCAGTACTTC. Its protein is CAWSGGAGPLSYEQYF.

Only one count was recorded for this clone. The J gene is TRBJ2-7, the V gene TRBV2; tentatively, D is TRBD1 (6 bases). Germline loops: CDR1 SNHLY, CDR2 FYNNEI. This CDR3 region has 12 residues. Between the trimmed V and J ends, which lost 4 bases and 6 bases, there was a span of 10 bases. CDR3 bases: TGTGCCAGCAGTGTAGGACAGCGCGAGCAGTACTTC. Translating gives CASSVGQREQYF.

This clone showed up just a few times. This chain connects TRBV27 to TRBJ1-5, with a tentative D call TRBD1 (6 bases). The CDR3 spans 16 residues. The ends were cut back, 4 bases at V and 3 bases at J, with 16 bases in the middle. CDR1 and CDR2 from the germline V gene are MNHEY and SMNVEV (reference sequence). CDR3 sequence (DNA): TGTGCCAGCAGTTCATTACCCCAGGGGCCCAATCAGCCCCAGCATTTT. Residues: CASSSLPQGPNQPQHF.

This clone was seen just once. The chain is built from TRBV2 and TRBJ2-4, with 12 bases identical to TRBD2. There are 15 residues in the CDR3. V dropped 6 bases and J dropped 2; count of bases not matched to a gene: 2. Germline V CDR1 and CDR2: SNHLY, FYNNEI. For the CDR3, the DNA is TGTGCCAGCAGCGGACTAGCGGGACCCAAAAACATTCAGTACTTC. It is translated as CASSGLAGPKNIQYF.

V usage is TRBV30 and J usage is TRBJ2-5; 7 nucleotides agree with TRBD1. Per the germline V gene, CDR1 is GTSNPN and CDR2 is SVGIG (reference sequence). CDR3 length equals 14 residues. With V trimmed by 3 bases and J by 1 base, 5 bases remained unmatched. CDR3 bases: TGTGCCTGGAGCGAGGGACAGATCCAAGAGACCCAGTACTTC. This sequence encodes CAWSEGQIQETQYF.

V usage is TRBV7-9 and J usage is TRBJ1-1; a possible D gene is TRBD1 (5 bases). The CDR3 runs to 15 residues. V dropped 6 bases and J dropped 1 base, with 15 bases sitting between them. Looked up from germline, CDR1 is SEHNR and CDR2 is FQNEAQ (reference sequence). This chain's CDR3 is CASRPPGEENTEAFF. The DNA for the CDR3 is TGTGCCAGCAGACCCCCGGGGGAAGAGAACACTGAAGCTTTCTTT.

This clone was detected a few times. V usage is TRBV5-8 and J usage is TRBJ2-5; D gene uncertain. Germline V gene sequence: CDR1 SGHTS, CDR2 YDEGEE. This CDR3 is built from 11 residues. V was pared by 4 bases and J by 2 bases, with 3 bases between. The CDR3 region has the DNA TGTGCCAGCAGCCAACAAGAGACCCAGTACTTC. Protein product: CASSQQETQYF. Together with reference TRBV5-8 and TRBJ2-5, the CDR3 gives the full variable domain: EAGVTQSPTHLIKTRGQQATLRCSPISGHTSVYWYQQALGLGLQFLLWYDEGEERNRGNFPPRFSGRQFPNYSSELNVNALELEDSALYLCASSQQETQYFGPGTRLLVL.

V is TRBV30 and J is TRBJ1-1; D may be TRBD1 (6 bases). This CDR3 is 11 amino acids long. V lost 2 bases and J 8 bases, leaving 9 bases between the germline ends. Germline CDR1 GTSNPN, CDR2 SVGIG (reference sequence). CDR3 sequence reads: CAWSPGTEAFF. CDR3 nucleotides: TGTGCCTGGAGTCCCGGGACAGAAGCTTTCTTT.

The chain is built from TRBV6-1 and TRBJ1-5, with 8 bases that match TRBD1. V lost 4 bases, J lost 0 bases, and 11 bases stayed unmatched. Per germline, CDR1 MNHNS and CDR2 SASEGT. The CDR3 length is 18 residues. Written as DNA, the CDR3 is TGTGCCAGCAGTGGAGGACGACAGGGGACGTATAGCAATCAGCCCCAGCATTTT. Translated, it gives CASSGGRQGTYSNQPQHF.

V usage is TRBV28 and J usage is TRBJ2-6; D is ambiguous. The V end lost 5 bases, the J end lost 2 bases, and 10 bases lay between the germline ends. Germline CDR1 reads MDHEN; CDR2 reads SYDVKM. This CDR3 comprises 15 residues. The CDR3 coding sequence is TGTGCCAGCAGTACCGCGAGAACTGGGGCCAACGTCCTGACTTTC. It codes for CASSTARTGANVLTF.

This chain uses TRBV6-5 with TRBJ1-2, with 7 bases matching TRBD1. After removal of 8 bases from V and 5 bases from J, the junction contained 14 bases not matched to a gene. The CDR3 covers 15 residues. CDR1 and CDR2 from the germline V gene are MNHEY and SVGAGI. Written as DNA, the CDR3 is TGTGCCAGCTCCTCCCCGGCCGGGACAGCGTATGGCTACACCTTC. This codes for CASSSPAGTAYGYTF.

V is TRBV28 and J is TRBJ2-2; TRBD2 aligns across 11 bases. CDR1 and CDR2 (germline): MDHEN, SYDVKM. The CDR3 totals 16 residues. V was clipped by 4 bases and J by 4 bases; unmatched bases: 5. The CDR3 loop is CASSSGTSGGTGELFF. The DNA of the CDR3 is TGTGCCAGCAGTTCCGGGACTAGCGGAGGCACCGGGGAGCTGTTTTTT.

The chain recombines TRBV30 with TRBJ1-6; no clear D gene. V was trimmed by 1 base and J by 3 bases, leaving 10 bases between them. Germline assignment: CDR1 GTSNPN and CDR2 SVGIG (reference sequence). CDR3 size: 15 residues. CDR3 in DNA: TGTGCCTGGAGTGAAACCAGGTTCTATAATTCACCCCTCCACTTT. The encoded protein is CAWSETRFYNSPLHF.

The rearrangement links TRBV6-1 to TRBJ2-2, with a possible D match to TRBD1 (5 bases). The germline CDR1 and CDR2 sequences are MNHNS and SASEGT. V dropped 6 bases and J dropped 7 bases, with 15 bases sitting between them. CDR3 length: 14 residues. In DNA, the CDR3 is TGTGCCAGCAGCGACTCAGGGATGAACGGGGAGCTGTTTTTT. Its translation is CASSDSGMNGELFF.